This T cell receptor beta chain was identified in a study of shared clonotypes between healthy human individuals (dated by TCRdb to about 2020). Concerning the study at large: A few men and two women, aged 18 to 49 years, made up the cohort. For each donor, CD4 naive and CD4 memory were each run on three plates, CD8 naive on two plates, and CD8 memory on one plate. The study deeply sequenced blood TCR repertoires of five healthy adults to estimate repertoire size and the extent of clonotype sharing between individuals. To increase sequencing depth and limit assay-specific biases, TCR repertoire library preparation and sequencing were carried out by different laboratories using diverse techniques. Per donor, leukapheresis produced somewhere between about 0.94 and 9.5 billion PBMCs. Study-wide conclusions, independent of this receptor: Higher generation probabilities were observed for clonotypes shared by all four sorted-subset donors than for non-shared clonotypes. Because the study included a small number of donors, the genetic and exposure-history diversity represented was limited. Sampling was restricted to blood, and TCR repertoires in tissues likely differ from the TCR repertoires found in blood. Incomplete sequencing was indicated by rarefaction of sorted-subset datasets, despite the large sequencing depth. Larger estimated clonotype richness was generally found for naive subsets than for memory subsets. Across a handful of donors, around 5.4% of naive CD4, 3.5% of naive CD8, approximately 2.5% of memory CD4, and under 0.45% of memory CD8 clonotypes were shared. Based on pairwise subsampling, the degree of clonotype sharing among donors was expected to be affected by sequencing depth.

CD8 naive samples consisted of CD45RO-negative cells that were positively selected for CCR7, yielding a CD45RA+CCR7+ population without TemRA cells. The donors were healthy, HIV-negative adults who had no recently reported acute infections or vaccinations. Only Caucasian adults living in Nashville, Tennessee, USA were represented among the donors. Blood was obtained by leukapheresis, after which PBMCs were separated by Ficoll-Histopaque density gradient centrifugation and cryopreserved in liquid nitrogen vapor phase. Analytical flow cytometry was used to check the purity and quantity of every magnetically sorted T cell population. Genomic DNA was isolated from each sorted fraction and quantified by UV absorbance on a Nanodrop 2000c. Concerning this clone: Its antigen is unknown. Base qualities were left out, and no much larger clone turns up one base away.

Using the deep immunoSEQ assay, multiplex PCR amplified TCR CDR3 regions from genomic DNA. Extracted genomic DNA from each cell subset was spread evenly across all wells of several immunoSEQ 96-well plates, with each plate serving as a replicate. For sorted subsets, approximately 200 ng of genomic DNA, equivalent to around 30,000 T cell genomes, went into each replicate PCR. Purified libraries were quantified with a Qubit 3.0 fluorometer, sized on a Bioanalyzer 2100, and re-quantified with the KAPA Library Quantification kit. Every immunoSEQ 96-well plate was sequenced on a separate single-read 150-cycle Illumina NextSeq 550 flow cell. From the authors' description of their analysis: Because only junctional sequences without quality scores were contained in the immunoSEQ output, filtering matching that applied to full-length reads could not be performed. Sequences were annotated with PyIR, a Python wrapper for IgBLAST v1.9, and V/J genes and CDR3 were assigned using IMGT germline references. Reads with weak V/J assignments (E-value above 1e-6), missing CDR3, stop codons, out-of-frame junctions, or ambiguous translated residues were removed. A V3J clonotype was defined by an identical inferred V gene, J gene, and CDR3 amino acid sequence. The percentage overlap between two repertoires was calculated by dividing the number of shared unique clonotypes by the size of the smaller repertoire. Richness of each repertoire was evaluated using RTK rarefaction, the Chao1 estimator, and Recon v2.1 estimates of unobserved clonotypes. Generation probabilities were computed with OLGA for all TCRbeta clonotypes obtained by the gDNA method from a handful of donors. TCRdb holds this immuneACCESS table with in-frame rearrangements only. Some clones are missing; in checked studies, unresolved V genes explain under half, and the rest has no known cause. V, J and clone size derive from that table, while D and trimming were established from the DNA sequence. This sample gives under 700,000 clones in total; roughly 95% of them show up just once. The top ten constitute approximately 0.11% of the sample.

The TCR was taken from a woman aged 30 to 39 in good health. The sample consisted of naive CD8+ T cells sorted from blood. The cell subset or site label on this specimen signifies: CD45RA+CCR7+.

The nucleotides are TGTGCCAGCAGCGTAGGCCCCTCAGAAAAACTGTTTTTT. Its translation is CASSVGPSEKLFF. The V and J genes are TRBV9 and TRBJ1-4; no D gene can be assigned with confidence. The CDR3 runs 13 residues from the cysteine to the phenylalanine. Only the CDR3 part of the read is kept: 39 bases, read in frame from the first base. V is shortened by 0 bases, J by 8 bases, and the region joining them spans 8 bases. CDR1 and CDR2 are drawn from the germline V gene: SGDLS, YYNGEE.